This record concerns one TCR beta chain sequence. As yet, its antigen is unknown. The V gene's germline CDR1 is LNHDA and CDR2 SQIVND (reference sequence). With 3 bases removed from V and 3 bases from J, the gap between germline ends came to 9 bases. CDR3 length: 13 residues. This table comes from immunoSEQ multiplex PCR, and its TCRdb copy is limited to in-frame clones, with some not included. The table has around 100,000 clones, approximately 77% seen once. This sample is drawn from a study of radiotherapy plus CTLA-4 blockade in lung cancer. Study-wide results and caveats: Dynamics of early blood T cell clones, together with interferon-beta, were reportedly the best predictors of response.

The clonotype originates from a human donor with non-small cell lung cancer that progressed on radiotherapy plus ipilimumab. Some clones in this sample may be carry-over from other donors' samples. The starting material was peripheral blood, obtained from a patient treated with radiotherapy plus ipilimumab. The V call is TRBV19, the J call TRBJ2-7; D is uncertain. CDR3 bases: TGTGCCAGTAGTATGGCCAACCACTACGAGCAGTACTTC. Its protein is CASSMANHYEQYF.